This T cell receptor (beta chain) came from a study of blood T cell repertoires in COVID-19. The method was immunoSEQ multiplex PCR; TCRdb's version includes in-frame clones alone and lacks a portion of them. The sample records 85,000 to 100,000 clones, around three quarters being singletons. A single count supports this clone. Germline loops: CDR1 SGHRS, CDR2 YFSETQ. Trimming cost V 5 bases and J 1 base; bases outside gene matches: 4. The CDR3 runs to 14 residues. The chain uses TRBV5-1 and TRBJ2-3; 7 bases are shared with TRBD1. The sample consisted of peripheral blood. The TCR comes from a man between 45 and 60 years old who had recovered from COVID-19. The CDR3 bases are TGCGCCAGCAGTGGAACAGGGGGCACAGATACGCAGTATTTT. As protein: CASSGTGGTDTQYF.